These T cell receptor beta chains were read from a single sample in a study of T cell repertoires in cytomegalovirus infection. In TCRdb, the reads were re-called with MiXCR into one record per CDR3 protein. Here the sample spans 700,000 to 950,000 distinct CDR3 sequences, 30% to 35% being singletons. These receptors are not linked to any known antigen. The specimen comprised cultured CD8+ T cells from PBMCs, sampled from culture after CMV antigen stimulation. The receptor source for this set is a human donor in good health (CMV status not recorded). Some clones in this sample may be carry-over from other donors' samples. Each CDR3 is given with its conserved first and last residue. The D gene is left open where the match is weak. Not every row has a clone size; where given, it reads once, few, many or a size class.

V: TRBV7-6
J: TRBJ2-4
D: NA
size: NA
CDR3: CASSSRSDIQYF
DNA: TGTGCCAGCAGCTCCCGGTCGGACATTCAGTACTTC

V: TRBV6-1
J: TRBJ2-3
D: NA
size: NA
CDR3: CASSDRAFDTDTQYF
DNA: TGTGCCAGCAGTGACAGGGCCTTTGACACAGATACGCAGTATTTT

V: TRBV6-8
J: TRBJ2-2
D: NA
size: NA
CDR3: CASSPYRVGIGELFF
DNA: TGTGCCAGCAGCCCTTACAGGGTGGGCATCGGGGAGCTGTTTTTT

V: TRBV7-8
J: TRBJ2-5
D: TRBD2
size: few
CDR3: CASSWGGSLLETQYF
DNA: TGTGCCAGCAGCTGGGGAGGGAGTCTGTTGGAGACCCAGTACTTC

V: TRBV7-6
J: TRBJ1-1
D: TRBD1
size: NA
CDR3: CASSPGTGSGNPSEAFF
DNA: TGTGCTAGCAGCCCCGGGACAGGGTCGGGGAACCCCTCGGAAGCTTTCTTT

V: TRBV7-2
J: TRBJ2-7
D: NA
size: NA
CDR3: CASSWVGGGVTYEQYF
DNA: TGTGCCAGCAGCTGGGTAGGGGGGGGGGTTACCTACGAGCAGTACTTC

V: TRBV7-9
J: TRBJ2-2
D: TRBD1
size: many
CDR3: CASSPPDREAGELFF
DNA: TGTGCCAGCAGCCCGCCGGACAGGGAGGCAGGGGAGCTGTTTTTT

V: TRBV2
J: TRBJ1-1
D: NA
size: NA
CDR3: CASSEFSDGREAFF
DNA: TGTGCCAGCAGTGAATTTTCTGACGGGCGGGAAGCTTTCTTT

V: TRBV7-9
J: TRBJ2-2
D: TRBD2
size: NA
CDR3: CASRATSGNTGELFF
DNA: TGTGCCAGCAGAGCTACTAGCGGGAACACCGGGGAGCTGTTTTTT

V: TRBV4-2
J: TRBJ1-2
D: NA
size: once
CDR3: CASSQRRGGRYGYTF
DNA: TGTGCCAGCAGCCAAAGGCGGGGGGGACGGTATGGCTACACCTTC

V: TRBV7-2
J: TRBJ2-5
D: TRBD2
size: NA
CDR3: CASSLNVAGGMETQYF
DNA: TGTGCCAGCAGCTTAAATGTAGCGGGGGGGATGGAGACCCAGTACTTC

V: TRBV6-5
J: TRBJ1-6
D: NA
size: NA
CDR3: CASGKTRGGAYNSPLHF
DNA: TGTGCCAGCGGGAAGACGAGGGGGGGAGCCTATAATTCACCCCTCCACTTT

V: TRBV2
J: TRBJ2-3
D: TRBD2
size: few
CDR3: CASSTSATDTQYF
DNA: TGTGCCAGCTCGACTAGCGCTACAGATACGCAGTATTTT

V: TRBV6-1
J: TRBJ1-5
D: TRBD1
size: NA
CDR3: CANSEGRGQGQPQHF
DNA: TGTGCCAACAGTGAAGGCAGGGGGCAGGGGCAGCCCCAGCATTTT

V: TRBV9
J: TRBJ1-4
D: NA
size: few
CDR3: CASSVKGEKLFF
DNA: TGTGCCAGCAGCGTGAAAGGCGAAAAACTGTTTTTC

V: TRBV4-2
J: TRBJ2-7
D: NA
size: few
CDR3: CASSLRRKVSYEQYF
DNA: TGTGCCAGCAGCCTCAGGCGAAAGGTCTCCTACGAGCAGTACTTC

V: TRBV20-1
J: TRBJ1-1
D: NA
size: NA
CDR3: CSARDGREAFF
DNA: TGCAGTGCTAGGGACGGTAGAGAAGCTTTCTTT

V: TRBV28
J: TRBJ2-1
D: TRBD2
size: NA
CDR3: CASSFGGGQPPYNEQFF
DNA: TGTGCCAGCAGTTTTGGCGGGGGGCAGCCTCCCTACAATGAGCAGTTCTTC

V: TRBV7-9
J: TRBJ2-7
D: NA
size: NA
CDR3: CASSLRSGDPLYEQYF
DNA: TGTGCCAGCAGCCTCCGCTCAGGGGATCCCCTCTACGAGCAGTACTTC

V: TRBV19
J: TRBJ2-2
D: TRBD1
size: few
CDR3: CASFSRQGAAGELFF
DNA: TGTGCCAGTTTTTCGAGACAGGGGGCGGCCGGGGAGCTGTTTTTT

V: TRBV19
J: TRBJ1-5
D: NA
size: NA
CDR3: CASSILASSNQPQHF
DNA: TGTGCCAGTAGTATACTGGCGTCTAGCAATCAGCCCCAGCATTTT

V: TRBV7-9
J: TRBJ2-2
D: NA
size: many
CDR3: CASSLVLVTGELFF
DNA: TGTGCCAGCAGCTTAGTACTGGTAACCGGGGAGCTGTTTTTT

V: TRBV7-8
J: TRBJ1-2
D: NA
size: few
CDR3: CASSLTTGNYGYTF
DNA: TGTGCCAGCAGCTTGACGACGGGCAACTATGGCTACACCTTC

V: TRBV7-9
J: TRBJ1-5
D: NA
size: NA
CDR3: CASSPEGSMNQPQHF
DNA: TGTGCCAGCAGCCCAGAGGGCAGTATGAATCAGCCCCAGCATTTT

V: TRBV18
J: TRBJ2-7
D: TRBD1
size: NA
CDR3: CASSPLRGLLYEQYF
DNA: TGTGCCAGCTCTCCATTAAGGGGGCTTCTGTACGAGCAGTACTTC

V: TRBV14
J: TRBJ2-2
D: NA
size: NA
CDR3: CASSQDYMGHPRASGELFF
DNA: TGTGCCAGCAGCCAAGATTATATGGGACACCCCCGCGCTAGCGGGGAGCTGTTTTTT

V: TRBV6-5
J: TRBJ1-2
D: TRBD1
size: few
CDR3: CASSYMKGAQYGYTF
DNA: TGTGCCAGCAGTTACATGAAGGGGGCTCAATATGGCTACACCTTC

V: TRBV7-9
J: TRBJ1-5
D: NA
size: few
CDR3: CASSRGSLGQDSNQPQHF
DNA: TGTGCCAGCAGCCGTGGTTCCCTGGGGCAGGATAGCAATCAGCCCCAGCATTTT

V: TRBV12-3/TRBV12-4
J: TRBJ1-5
D: NA
size: few
CDR3: CASSLFWGDDQPQHF
DNA: TGTGCCAGCAGTTTGTTTTGGGGGGACGATCAGCCCCAGCATTTT

V: TRBV20-1
J: TRBJ1-1
D: NA
size: NA
CDR3: CSARQRSNNEAFF
DNA: TGCAGTGCTAGACAGAGAAGTAACAATGAAGCTTTCTTT

V: TRBV19
J: TRBJ2-5
D: TRBD2
size: NA
CDR3: CASSGTSGVETQYF
DNA: TGTGCCAGTAGTGGGACTAGCGGGGTGGAGACCCAGTACTTC

V: TRBV7-6
J: TRBJ2-2
D: TRBD1
size: many
CDR3: CASSLKGTGVLTGELFF
DNA: TGTGCCAGCAGCTTAAAAGGGACAGGGGTGTTGACCGGGGAGCTGTTTTTT

V: TRBV6-5
J: TRBJ1-5
D: TRBD1
size: many
CDR3: CASSMTGYNQPQHF
DNA: TGTGCCAGCAGTATGACAGGGTACAATCAGCCCCAGCATTTT

V: TRBV19
J: TRBJ1-1
D: NA
size: NA
CDR3: CASSYRVRTEAFF
DNA: TGTGCCAGTAGTTACAGGGTTCGCACTGAAGCTTTCTTT

V: TRBV7-2
J: TRBJ1-1
D: TRBD1
size: few
CDR3: CASRRGQSGTEAFF
DNA: TGTGCCAGCCGTCGGGGACAGTCGGGCACTGAAGCTTTCTTT

V: TRBV7-6
J: TRBJ2-7
D: TRBD1
size: few
CDR3: CASSHGGQDQVYYEQYF
DNA: TGTGCCAGCAGCCACGGGGGACAGGATCAAGTTTACTACGAGCAGTACTTC

V: TRBV7-4
J: TRBJ1-5
D: NA
size: NA
CDR3: CASRRGEQPQHF
DNA: TGTGCCAGCAGGCGGGGGGAACAGCCCCAGCATTTT

V: TRBV28
J: TRBJ1-2
D: TRBD1
size: NA
CDR3: CASRAGTGGLGYTF
DNA: TGTGCCAGCAGAGCCGGGACAGGGGGCTTGGGCTACACCTTC

V: TRBV6-1
J: TRBJ2-2
D: NA
size: NA
CDR3: CVSSEADYTGELFF
DNA: TGTGTCAGCAGTGAAGCCGACTACACCGGGGAGCTGTTTTTT